Each of the 2 T cell receptor beta chains below was sequenced from the same sample in a study of T cell responses to AZD1222 COVID-19 vaccine. The table came from immunoSEQ multiplex PCR; TCRdb's copy has only in-frame clones and leaves some out. The profile shows 150,000 to 200,000 clones, roughly 92% of them singletons. Sequencing used peripheral blood, obtained 28 days after the second dose of the MenACWY control vaccine. These receptor sequences come from an adult who received the MenACWY meningococcal vaccine as a control.

The chain combines TRBV15 with TRBJ1-1, with 8 positions matching TRBD1. Germline V gene data show CDR1 as LNHNV and CDR2 as YYDKDF (reference sequence). Losses at the gene ends were 3 bases for V and 5 bases for J; bases not matched to a gene: 8. This CDR3 region has 15 residues. Here the CDR3 reads CATSSPQGGRTEAFF. The DNA of the CDR3 is TGTGCCACCAGCAGTCCACAGGGGGGAAGGACTGAAGCTTTCTTT.

The table lists this clone with a few counts. V usage is TRBV19 and J usage is TRBJ2-3, with D maybe TRBD1 (5 bases). The CDR3 covers 16 residues. The V end was cut by 1 base, the J end by 6 bases, with 17 bases between. CDR1 and CDR2 (germline): LNHDA, SQIVND (reference sequence). CDR3 protein: CASSIGGRPLGDTQYF. The CDR3 DNA is TGTGCCAGTAGTATAGGGGGCAGGCCCTTAGGCGATACGCAGTATTTT.